This T cell receptor beta chain is drawn from a study of blood T cell repertoires in COVID-19. Overall study: T cells, B-cell-depleted T cells, or PBMCs provided the cDNA or gDNA that served as material.

There are 13 residues in the CDR3. Germline V CDR1 and CDR2: LGHDT, YNNKEL (reference sequence). The V end was cut by 5 bases, the J end by 4 bases, with 11 bases between. Profiling relied on immunoSEQ multiplex PCR, and the TCRdb table lists in-frame clones only, not all of them. The table has hundreds of thousands of clones, around nine tenths seen once; the top ten hold 1% to 1.5%. The J gene is TRBJ1-1, the V gene TRBV3-1 (or the pseudogene TRBV3-2); possibly TRBD1 for D (6 bases). This clonotype originated in an older man with acute or convalescent COVID-19. Sequenced: peripheral blood. CDR3 sequence (DNA): TGTGCCAGCAGCATACAGGGAGTCACTGAAGCTTTCTTT. This sequence encodes CASSIQGVTEAFF.